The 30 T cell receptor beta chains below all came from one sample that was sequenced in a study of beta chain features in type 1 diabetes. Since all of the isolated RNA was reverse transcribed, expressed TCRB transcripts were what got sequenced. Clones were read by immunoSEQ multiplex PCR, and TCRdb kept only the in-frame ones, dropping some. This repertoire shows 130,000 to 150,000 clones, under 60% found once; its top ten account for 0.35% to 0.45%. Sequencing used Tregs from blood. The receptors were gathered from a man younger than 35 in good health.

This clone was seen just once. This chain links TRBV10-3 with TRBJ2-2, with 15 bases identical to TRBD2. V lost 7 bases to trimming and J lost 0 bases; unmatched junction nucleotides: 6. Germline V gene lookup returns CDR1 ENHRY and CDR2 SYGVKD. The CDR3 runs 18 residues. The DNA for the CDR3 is TGTGCCATCACCCCCGGGACTAGCGGGGGGTCGAACACCGGGGAGCTGTTTTTT. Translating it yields CAITPGTSGGSNTGELFF.

The CDR3 region has the DNA TGTGCCAGCAGCCCTAACCGACGAGGCGGTGAAGCTTTCTTT. This codes for CASSPNRRGGEAFF. The chain links TRBV6-6 to TRBJ1-1, with unresolved D. Trimming left V 6 bases short and J 7 bases short, with 18 bases between. Germline V gives CDR1 MNHNY, CDR2 SVGAGI (reference sequence). This CDR3 region has 14 residues.

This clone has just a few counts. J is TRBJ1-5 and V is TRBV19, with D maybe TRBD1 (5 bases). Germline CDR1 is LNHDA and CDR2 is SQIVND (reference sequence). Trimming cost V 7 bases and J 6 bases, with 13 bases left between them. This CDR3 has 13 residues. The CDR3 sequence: CASTGREGQPQHF. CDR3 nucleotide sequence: TGTGCCAGTACGGGCAGGGAGGGTCAGCCCCAGCATTTT.

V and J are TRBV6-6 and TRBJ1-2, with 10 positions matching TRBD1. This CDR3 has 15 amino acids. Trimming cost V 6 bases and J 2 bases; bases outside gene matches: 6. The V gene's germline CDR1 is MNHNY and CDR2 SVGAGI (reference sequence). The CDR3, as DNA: TGTGCCAGCAGCCGCGGGGGACAGGGGAACTATGGCTACACCTTC. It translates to CASSRGGQGNYGYTF.

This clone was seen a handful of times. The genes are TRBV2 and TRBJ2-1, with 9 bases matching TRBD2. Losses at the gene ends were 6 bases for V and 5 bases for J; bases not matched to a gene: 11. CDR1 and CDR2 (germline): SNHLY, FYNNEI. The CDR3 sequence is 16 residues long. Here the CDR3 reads CASRKGGAGGDNEQFF. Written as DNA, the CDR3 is TGTGCCAGCAGGAAAGGCGGGGCGGGGGGGGACAATGAGCAGTTCTTC.

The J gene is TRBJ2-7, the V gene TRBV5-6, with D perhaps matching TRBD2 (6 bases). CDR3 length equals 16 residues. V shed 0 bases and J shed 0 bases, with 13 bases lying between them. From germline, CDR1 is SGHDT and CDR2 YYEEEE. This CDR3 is CASSLVLAGSSYEQYF. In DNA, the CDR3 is TGTGCCAGCAGCTTGGTTCTCGCGGGGAGCTCCTACGAGCAGTACTTC. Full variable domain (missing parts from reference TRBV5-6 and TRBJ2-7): DAGVTQSPTHLIKTRGQQVTLRCSPKSGHDTVSWYQQALGQGPQFIFQYYEEEERQRGNFPDRFSGHQFPNYSSELNVNALLLGDSALYLCASSLVLAGSSYEQYFGPGTRLTVT.

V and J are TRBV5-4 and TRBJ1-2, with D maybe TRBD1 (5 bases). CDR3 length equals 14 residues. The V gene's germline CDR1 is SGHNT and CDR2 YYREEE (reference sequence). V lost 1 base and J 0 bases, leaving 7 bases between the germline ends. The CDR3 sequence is CASSLTGANYGYTF. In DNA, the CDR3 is TGTGCCAGCAGCTTGACAGGAGCTAACTATGGCTACACCTTC.

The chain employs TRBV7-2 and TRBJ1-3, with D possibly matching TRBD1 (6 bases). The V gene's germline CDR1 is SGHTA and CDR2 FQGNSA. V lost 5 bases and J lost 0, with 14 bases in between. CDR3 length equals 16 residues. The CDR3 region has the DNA TGTGCCAGCAGCCCACTACAGGGATTCTCTGGAAACACCATATATTTT. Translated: CASSPLQGFSGNTIYF.

CDR3 in DNA: TGTGCCAGCAGCCAGACTTCTAGCGGGATCGAGCAGTACTTC. Amino acids: CASSQTSSGIEQYF. The V call is TRBV7-2, the J call TRBJ2-7, with 9 bases that match TRBD2. The CDR3 contains 14 residues. V trimming: 5 bases; J trimming: 6 bases; junction bases outside the gene matches: 8. Germline CDR1 is SGHTA and CDR2 is FQGNSA.

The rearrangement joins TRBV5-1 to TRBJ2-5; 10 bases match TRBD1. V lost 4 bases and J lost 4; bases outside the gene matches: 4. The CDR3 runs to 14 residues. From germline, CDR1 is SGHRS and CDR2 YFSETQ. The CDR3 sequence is CASSLTGGRETQYF. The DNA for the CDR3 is TGCGCCAGCAGCCTGACAGGGGGCCGAGAGACCCAGTACTTC.

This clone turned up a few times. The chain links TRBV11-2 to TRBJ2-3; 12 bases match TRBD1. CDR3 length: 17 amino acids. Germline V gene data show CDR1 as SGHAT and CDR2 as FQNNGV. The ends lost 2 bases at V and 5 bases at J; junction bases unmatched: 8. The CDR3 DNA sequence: TGTGCCAGCAGCTTACCAGGGACAGGGGGCTTTCAAGATACGCAGTATTTT. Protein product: CASSLPGTGGFQDTQYF. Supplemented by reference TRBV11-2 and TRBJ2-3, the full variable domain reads EAGVAQSPRYKIIEKRQSVAFWCNPISGHATLYWYQQILGQGPKLLIQFQNNGVVDDSQLPKDRFSAERLKGVDSTLKIQPAKLEDSAVYLCASSLPGTGGFQDTQYFGPGTRLTVL.

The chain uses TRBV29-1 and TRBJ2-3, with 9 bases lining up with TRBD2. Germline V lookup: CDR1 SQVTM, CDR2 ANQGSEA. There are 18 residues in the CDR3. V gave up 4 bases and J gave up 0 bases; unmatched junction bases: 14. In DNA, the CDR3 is TGCAGCGTTGGGGGGCTAGCGGGATCCCCGCGTAGCACAGATACGCAGTATTTT. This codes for CSVGGLAGSPRSTDTQYF.

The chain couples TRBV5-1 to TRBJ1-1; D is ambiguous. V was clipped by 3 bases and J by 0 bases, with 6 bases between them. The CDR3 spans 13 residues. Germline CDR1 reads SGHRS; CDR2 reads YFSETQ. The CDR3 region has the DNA TGCGCCAGCAGCTCCTCTATGAACACTGAAGCTTTCTTT. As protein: CASSSSMNTEAFF.

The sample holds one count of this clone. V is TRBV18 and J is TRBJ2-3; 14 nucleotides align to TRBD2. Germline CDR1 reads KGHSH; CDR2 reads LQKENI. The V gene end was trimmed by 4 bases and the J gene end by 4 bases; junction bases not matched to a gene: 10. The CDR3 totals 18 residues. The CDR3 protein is CASSLTPRLAGGPDTQYF. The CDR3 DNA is TGTGCCAGCTCACTAACCCCTCGACTAGCGGGGGGGCCAGATACGCAGTATTTT.

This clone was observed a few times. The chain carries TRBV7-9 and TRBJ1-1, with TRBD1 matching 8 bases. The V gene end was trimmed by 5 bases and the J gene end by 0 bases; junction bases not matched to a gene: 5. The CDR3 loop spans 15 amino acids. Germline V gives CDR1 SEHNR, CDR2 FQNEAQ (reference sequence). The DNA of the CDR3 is TGTGCCAGCAGCCCTTGGGACAGGATGAACACTGAAGCTTTCTTT. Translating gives CASSPWDRMNTEAFF.

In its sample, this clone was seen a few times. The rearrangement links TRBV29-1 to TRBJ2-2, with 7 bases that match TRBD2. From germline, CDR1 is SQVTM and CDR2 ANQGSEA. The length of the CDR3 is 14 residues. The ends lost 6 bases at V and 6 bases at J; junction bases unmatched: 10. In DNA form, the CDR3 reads TGCAGCGTGACGGGCGCAGGGAGGGCCGGGGAGCTGTTTTTT. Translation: CSVTGAGRAGELFF.

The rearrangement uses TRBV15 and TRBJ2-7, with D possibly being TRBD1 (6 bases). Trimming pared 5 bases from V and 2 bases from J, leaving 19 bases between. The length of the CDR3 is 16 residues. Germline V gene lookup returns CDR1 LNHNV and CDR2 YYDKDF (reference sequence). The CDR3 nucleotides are TGTGCCACCAGCCTGATCACAGGGTTACCAACCTACGAGCAGTACTTC. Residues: CATSLITGLPTYEQYF.

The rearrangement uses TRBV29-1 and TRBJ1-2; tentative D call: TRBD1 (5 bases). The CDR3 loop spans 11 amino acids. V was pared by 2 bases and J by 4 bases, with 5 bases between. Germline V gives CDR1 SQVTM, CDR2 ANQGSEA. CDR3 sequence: CSVEQGYGYTF. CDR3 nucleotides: TGCAGCGTTGAACAGGGCTATGGCTACACCTTC.

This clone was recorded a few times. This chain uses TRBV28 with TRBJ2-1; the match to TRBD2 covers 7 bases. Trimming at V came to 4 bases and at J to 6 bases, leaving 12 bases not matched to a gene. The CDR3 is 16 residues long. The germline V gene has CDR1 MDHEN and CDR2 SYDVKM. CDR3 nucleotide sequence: TGTGCCAGCAGTTCATCCTCTGGCGGGAGATTCAATGAGCAGTTCTTC. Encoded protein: CASSSSSGGRFNEQFF.

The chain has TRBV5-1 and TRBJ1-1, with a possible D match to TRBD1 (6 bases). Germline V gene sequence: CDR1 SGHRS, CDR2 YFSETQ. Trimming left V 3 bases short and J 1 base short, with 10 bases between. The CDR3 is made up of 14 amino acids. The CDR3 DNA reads TGCGCCAGCAGCTCTCAGGGGAGGAACACTGAAGCTTTCTTT. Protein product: CASSSQGRNTEAFF.

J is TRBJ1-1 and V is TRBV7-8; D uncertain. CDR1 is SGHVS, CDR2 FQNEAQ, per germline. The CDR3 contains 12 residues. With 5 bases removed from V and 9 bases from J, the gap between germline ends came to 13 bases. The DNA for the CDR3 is TGTGCCAGCAGCCAGTTCGCAGGTAAAGCTTTCTTT. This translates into CASSQFAGKAFF.

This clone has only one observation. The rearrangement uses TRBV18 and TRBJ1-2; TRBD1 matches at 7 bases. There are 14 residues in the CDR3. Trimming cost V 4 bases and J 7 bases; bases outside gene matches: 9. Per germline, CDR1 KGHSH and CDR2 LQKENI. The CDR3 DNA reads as TGTGCCAGCTCACAGGACAGGAACATCCCTGGCTACACCTTC. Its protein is CASSQDRNIPGYTF. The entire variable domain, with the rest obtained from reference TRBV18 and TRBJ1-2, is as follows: NAGVMQNPRHLVRRRGQEARLRCSPMKGHSHVYWYRQLPEEGLKFMVYLQKENIIDESGMPKERFSAEFPKEGPSILRIQQVVRGDSAAYFCASSQDRNIPGYTFGSGTRLTVV.

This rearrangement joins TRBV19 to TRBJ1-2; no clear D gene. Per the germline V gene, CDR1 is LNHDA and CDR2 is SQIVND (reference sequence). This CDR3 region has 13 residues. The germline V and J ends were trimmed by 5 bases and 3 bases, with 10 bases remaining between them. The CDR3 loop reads CASSPDSDYGYTF. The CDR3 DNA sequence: TGTGCCAGTAGTCCCGACTCAGACTATGGCTACACCTTC.

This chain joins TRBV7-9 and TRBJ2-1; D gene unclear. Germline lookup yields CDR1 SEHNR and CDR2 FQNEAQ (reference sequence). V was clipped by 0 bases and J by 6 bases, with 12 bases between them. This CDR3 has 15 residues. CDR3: CASSLALATTNEQFF. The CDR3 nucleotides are TGTGCCAGCAGCTTAGCCCTCGCTACTACCAATGAGCAGTTCTTC.

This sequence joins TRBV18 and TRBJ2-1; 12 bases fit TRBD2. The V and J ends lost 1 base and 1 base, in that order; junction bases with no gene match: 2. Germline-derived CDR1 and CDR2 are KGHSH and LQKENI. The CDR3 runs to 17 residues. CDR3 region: CASSPRGTSGSYNEQFF. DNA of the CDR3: TGTGCCAGCTCACCACGGGGGACTAGCGGGTCCTACAATGAGCAGTTCTTC.

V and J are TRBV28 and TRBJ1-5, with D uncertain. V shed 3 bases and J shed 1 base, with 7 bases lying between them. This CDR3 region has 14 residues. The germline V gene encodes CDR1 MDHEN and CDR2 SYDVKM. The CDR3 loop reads CASSFLESNQPQHF. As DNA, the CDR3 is TGTGCCAGCAGTTTCCTGGAGAGCAATCAGCCCCAGCATTTT.

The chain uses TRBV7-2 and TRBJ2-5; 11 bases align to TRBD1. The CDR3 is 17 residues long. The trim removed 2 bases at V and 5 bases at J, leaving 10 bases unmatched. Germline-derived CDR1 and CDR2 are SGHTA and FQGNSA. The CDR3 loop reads CASSLREDRGLVETQYF. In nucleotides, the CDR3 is TGTGCCAGCAGCTTAAGGGAGGACAGGGGGCTTGTGGAGACCCAGTACTTC.

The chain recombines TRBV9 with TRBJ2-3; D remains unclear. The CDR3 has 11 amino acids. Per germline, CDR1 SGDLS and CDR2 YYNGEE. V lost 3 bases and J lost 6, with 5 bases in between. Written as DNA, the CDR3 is TGTGCCAGCAGCGCACTCGATACGCAGTATTTT. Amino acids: CASSALDTQYF.

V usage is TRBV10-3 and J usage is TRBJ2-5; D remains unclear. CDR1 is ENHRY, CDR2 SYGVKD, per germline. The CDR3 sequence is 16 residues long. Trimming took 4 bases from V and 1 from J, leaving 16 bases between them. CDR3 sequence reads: CAISVGPPPLQETQYF. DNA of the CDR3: TGTGCCATCAGTGTTGGGCCACCTCCCCTCCAAGAGACCCAGTACTTC.

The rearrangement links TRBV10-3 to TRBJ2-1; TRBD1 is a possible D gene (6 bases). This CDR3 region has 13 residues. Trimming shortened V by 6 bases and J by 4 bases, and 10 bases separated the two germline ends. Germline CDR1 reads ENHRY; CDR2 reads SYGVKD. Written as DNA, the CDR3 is TGTGCCATCAGAGGGGGTAGGTACAATGAGCAGTTCTTC. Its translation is CAIRGGRYNEQFF.